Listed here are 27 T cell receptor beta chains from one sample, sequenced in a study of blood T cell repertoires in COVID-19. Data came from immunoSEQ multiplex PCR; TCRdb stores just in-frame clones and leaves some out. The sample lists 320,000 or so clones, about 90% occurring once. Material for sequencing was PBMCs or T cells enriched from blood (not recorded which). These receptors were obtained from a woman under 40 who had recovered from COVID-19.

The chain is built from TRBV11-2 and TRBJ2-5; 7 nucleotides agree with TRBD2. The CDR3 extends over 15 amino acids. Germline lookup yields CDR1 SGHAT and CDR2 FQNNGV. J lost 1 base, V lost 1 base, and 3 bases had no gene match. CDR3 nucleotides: TGTGCCAGCAGCTTAGCTCGGGGGGTCCAAGAGACCCAGTACTTC. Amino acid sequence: CASSLARGVQETQYF.

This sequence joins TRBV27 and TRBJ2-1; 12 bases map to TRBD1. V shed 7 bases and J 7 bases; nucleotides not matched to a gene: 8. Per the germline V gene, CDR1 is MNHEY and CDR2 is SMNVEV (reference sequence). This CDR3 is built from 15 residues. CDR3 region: CASISRDRGQNEQFF. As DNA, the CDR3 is TGTGCCAGCATTTCCCGGGACAGGGGGCAGAATGAGCAGTTCTTC.

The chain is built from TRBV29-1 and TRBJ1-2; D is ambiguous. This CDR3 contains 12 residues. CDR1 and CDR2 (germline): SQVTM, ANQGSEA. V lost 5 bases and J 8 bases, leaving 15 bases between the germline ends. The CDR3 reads CSVSEIAVGYTF. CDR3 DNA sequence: TGCAGCGTTTCGGAGATAGCGGTCGGCTACACCTTC.

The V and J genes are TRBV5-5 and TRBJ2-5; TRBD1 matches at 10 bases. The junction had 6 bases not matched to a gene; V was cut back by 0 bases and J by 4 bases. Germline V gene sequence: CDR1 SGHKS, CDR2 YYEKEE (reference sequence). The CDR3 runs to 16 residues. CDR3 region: CASSLGFGQGGETQYF. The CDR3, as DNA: TGTGCCAGCAGCTTGGGGTTCGGACAGGGGGGAGAGACCCAGTACTTC.

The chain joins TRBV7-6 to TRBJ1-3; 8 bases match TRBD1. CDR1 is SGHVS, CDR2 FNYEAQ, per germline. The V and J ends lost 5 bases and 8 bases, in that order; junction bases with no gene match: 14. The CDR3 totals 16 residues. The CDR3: CASSRYPGQEFDTIYF. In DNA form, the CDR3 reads TGTGCCAGCAGCCGCTACCCGGGACAGGAGTTTGACACCATATATTTT.

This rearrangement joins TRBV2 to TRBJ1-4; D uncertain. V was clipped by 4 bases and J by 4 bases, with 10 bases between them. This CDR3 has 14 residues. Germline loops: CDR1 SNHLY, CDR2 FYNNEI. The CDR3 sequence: CASSVARLNEKLFF. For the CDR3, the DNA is TGTGCCAGCAGTGTGGCCCGACTTAATGAAAAACTGTTTTTT. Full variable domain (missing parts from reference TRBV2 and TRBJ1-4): EPEVTQTPSHQVTQMGQEVILRCVPISNHLYFYWYRQILGQKVEFLVSFYNNEISEKSEIFDDQFSVERPDGSNFTLKIRSTKLEDSAMYFCASSVARLNEKLFFGSGTQLSVL.

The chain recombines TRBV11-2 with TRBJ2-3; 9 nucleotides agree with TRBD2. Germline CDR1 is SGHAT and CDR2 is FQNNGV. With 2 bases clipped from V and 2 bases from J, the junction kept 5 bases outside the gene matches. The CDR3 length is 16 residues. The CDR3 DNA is TGTGCCAGCAGCTTAATCGGACTAGCGCCCACAGATACGCAGTATTTT. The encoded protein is CASSLIGLAPTDTQYF.

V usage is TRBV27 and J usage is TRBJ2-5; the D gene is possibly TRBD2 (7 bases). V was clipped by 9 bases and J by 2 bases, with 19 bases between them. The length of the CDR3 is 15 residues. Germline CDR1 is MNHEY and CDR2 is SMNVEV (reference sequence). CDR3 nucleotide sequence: TGTGCCAGAACAAAGAGGGGGGGAAGGCAAGAGACCCAGTACTTC. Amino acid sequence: CARTKRGGRQETQYF.

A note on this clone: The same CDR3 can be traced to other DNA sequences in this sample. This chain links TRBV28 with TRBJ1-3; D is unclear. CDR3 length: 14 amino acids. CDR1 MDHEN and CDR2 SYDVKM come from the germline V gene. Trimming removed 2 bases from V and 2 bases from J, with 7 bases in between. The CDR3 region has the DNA TGTGCCAGCAGTTTAAGGAGGGCTGGAAACACCATATATTTT. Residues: CASSLRRAGNTIYF.

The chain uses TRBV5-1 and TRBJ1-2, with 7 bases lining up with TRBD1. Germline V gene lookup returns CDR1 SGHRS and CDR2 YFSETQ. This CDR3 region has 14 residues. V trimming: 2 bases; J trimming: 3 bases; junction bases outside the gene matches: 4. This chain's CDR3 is CASSLGTDDYGYTF. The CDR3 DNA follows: TGCGCCAGCAGCTTAGGGACAGATGACTATGGCTACACCTTC.

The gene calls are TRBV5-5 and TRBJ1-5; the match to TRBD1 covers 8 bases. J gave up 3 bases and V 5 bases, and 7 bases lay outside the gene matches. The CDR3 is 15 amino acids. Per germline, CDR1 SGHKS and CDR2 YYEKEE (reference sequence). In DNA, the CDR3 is TGTGCCAGCAGTCGAACAGGGGGTAACAATCAGCCCCAGCATTTT. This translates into CASSRTGGNNQPQHF.

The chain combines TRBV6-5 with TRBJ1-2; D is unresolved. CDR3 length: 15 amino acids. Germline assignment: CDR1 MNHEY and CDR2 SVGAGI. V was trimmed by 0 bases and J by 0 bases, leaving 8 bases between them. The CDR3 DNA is TGTGCCAGCAGTTACTCGCGGGAGGCTAACTATGGCTACACCTTC. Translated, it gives CASSYSREANYGYTF.

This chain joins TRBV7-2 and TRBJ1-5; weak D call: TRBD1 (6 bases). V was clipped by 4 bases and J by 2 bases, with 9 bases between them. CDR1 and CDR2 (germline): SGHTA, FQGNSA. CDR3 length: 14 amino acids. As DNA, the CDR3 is TGTGCCAGCAGCTCCTCAGGGGGCAATCAGCCCCAGCATTTT. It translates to CASSSSGGNQPQHF.

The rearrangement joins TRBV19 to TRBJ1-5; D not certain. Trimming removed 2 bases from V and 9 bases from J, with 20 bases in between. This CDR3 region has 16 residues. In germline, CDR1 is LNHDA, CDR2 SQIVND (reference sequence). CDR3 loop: CASSIFFREAVAPQHF. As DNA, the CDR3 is TGTGCCAGTAGTATATTTTTTCGGGAGGCCGTGGCGCCCCAGCATTTT. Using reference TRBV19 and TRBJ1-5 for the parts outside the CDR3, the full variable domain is DGGITQSPKYLFRKEGQNVTLSCEQNLNHDAMYWYRQDPGQGLRLIYYSQIVNDFQKGDIAEGYSVSREKKESFPLTVTSAQKNPTAFYLCASSIFFREAVAPQHFGDGTRLSIL.

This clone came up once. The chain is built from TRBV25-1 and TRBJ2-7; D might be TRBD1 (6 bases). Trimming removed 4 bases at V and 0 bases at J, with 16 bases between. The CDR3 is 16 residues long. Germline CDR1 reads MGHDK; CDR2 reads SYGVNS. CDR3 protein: CASSASADSSSYEQYF. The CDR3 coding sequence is TGTGCCAGCAGTGCCTCGGCGGACAGTAGCTCCTACGAGCAGTACTTC.

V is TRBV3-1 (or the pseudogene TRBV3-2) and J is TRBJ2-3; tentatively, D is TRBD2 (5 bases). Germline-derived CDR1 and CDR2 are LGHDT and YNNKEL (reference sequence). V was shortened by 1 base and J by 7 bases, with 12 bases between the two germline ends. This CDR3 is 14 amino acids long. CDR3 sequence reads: CASSQAPPGNTQYF. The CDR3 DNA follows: TGTGCCAGCAGCCAAGCCCCTCCGGGAAATACGCAGTATTTT.

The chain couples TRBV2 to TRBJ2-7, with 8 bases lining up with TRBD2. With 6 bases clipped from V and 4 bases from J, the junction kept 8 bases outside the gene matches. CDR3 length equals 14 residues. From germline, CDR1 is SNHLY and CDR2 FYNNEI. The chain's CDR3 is CASRSGGGGYEQYF. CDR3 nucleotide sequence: TGTGCCAGCAGGTCGGGAGGGGGTGGATACGAGCAGTACTTC.

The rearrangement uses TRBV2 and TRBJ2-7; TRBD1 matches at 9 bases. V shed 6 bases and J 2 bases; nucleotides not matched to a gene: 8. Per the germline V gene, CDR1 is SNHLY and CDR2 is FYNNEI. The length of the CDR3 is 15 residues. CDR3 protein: CASRERWDRAYEQYF. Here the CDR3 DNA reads TGTGCCAGCAGGGAGAGGTGGGACAGGGCCTACGAGCAGTACTTC.

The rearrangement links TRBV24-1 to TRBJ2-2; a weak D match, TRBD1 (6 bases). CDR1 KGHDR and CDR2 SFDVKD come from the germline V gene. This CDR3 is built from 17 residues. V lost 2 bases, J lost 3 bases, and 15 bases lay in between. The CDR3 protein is CATSDSTTGAYTGELFF. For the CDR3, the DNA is TGTGCCACCAGTGATTCAACGACAGGAGCCTACACCGGGGAGCTGTTTTTT.

The chain's CDR3 is CASSRAGQGQRGYTF. CDR3 DNA: TGTGCCAGCAGCCGGGCCGGGCAGGGACAGCGTGGCTACACCTTC. This rearrangement joins TRBV5-4 to TRBJ1-2; 7 nucleotides line up with TRBD1. This CDR3 spans 15 amino acids. The ends lost 4 bases at V and 7 bases at J; junction bases unmatched: 13. Germline assignment: CDR1 SGHNT and CDR2 YYREEE (reference sequence).

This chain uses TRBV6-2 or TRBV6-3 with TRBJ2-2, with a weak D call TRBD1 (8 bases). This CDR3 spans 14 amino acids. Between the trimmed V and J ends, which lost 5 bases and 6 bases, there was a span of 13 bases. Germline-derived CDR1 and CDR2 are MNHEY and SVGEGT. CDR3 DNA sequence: TGTGCCAGCAGTGGACAGGGAGGGCCCGGGGAGCTGTTTTTT. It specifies CASSGQGGPGELFF.

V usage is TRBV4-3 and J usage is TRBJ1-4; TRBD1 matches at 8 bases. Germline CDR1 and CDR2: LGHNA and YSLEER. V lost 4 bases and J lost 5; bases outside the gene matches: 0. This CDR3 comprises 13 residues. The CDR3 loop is CASSRQGNEKLFF. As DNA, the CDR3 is TGCGCCAGCAGCCGACAGGGGAATGAAAAACTGTTTTTT.

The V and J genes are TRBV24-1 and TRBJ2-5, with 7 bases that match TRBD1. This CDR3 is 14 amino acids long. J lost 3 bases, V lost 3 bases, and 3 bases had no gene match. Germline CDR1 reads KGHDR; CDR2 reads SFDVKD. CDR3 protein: CATSDRTGEETQYF. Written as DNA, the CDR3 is TGTGCCACCAGTGATCGTACAGGGGAAGAGACCCAGTACTTC.

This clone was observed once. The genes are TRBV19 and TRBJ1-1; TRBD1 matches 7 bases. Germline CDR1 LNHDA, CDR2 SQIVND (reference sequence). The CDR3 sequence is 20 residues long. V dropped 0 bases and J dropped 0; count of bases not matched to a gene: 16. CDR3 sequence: CASSIDPDRVLSYLNTEAFF. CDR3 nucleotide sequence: TGTGCCAGTAGTATAGACCCCGACAGGGTGCTATCCTATTTGAACACTGAAGCTTTCTTT.

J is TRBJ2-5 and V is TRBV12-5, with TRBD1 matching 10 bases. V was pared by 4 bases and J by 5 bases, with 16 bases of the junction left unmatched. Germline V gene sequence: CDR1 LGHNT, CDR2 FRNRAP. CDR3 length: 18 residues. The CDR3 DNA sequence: TGTGCTAGTGGTTCTCCGACTGGAGGGACAGGGGTTGTCGAGACCCAGTACTTC. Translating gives CASGSPTGGTGVVETQYF.

DNA of the CDR3: TGCAGCGTTGCCCACTTAACAGGGGGCGATGGGGCCAACGTCCTGACTTTC. Its protein product is CSVAHLTGGDGANVLTF. The rearrangement joins TRBV29-1 to TRBJ2-6; 9 positions agree with TRBD1. CDR3 length equals 17 residues. V was pared by 4 bases and J by 3 bases, with 10 bases of the junction left unmatched. Germline V CDR1 and CDR2: SQVTM, ANQGSEA.

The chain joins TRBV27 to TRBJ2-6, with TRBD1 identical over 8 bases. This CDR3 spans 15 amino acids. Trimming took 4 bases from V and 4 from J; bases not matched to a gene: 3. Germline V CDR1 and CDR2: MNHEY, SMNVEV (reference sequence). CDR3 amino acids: CASSWQGAGANVLTF. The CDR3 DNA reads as TGTGCCAGCAGTTGGCAGGGGGCCGGGGCCAACGTCCTGACTTTC.